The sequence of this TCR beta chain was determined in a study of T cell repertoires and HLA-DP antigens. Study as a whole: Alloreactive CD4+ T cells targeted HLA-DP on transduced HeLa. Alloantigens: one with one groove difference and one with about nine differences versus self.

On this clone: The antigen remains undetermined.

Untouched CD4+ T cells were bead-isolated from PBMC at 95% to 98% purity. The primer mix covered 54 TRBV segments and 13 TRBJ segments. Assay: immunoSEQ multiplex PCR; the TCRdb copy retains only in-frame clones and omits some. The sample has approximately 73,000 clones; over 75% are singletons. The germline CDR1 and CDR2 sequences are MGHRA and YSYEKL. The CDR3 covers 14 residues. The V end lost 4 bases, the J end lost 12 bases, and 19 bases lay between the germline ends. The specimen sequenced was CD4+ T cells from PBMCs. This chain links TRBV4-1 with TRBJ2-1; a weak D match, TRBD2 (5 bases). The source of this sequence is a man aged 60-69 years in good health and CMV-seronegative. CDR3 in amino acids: CASSPESGYSGQFF. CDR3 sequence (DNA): TGCGCCAGCAGCCCAGAGTCGGGGTACTCGGGGCAGTTCTTC.